The present T cell receptor beta chain was sequenced within a study of patients and donors after allogeneic stem cell transplantation. This clonotype was observed a handful of times. TCRdb called the RT-PCR reads again in MiXCR, with one record for every CDR3 protein. Among more than 850,000 distinct CDR3 sequences listed, more than 15% were seen once. J gave up 4 bases and V 5 bases, and 2 bases lay outside the gene matches. The V gene's germline CDR1 is SGHTA and CDR2 FQGNSA. CDR3 length: 13 residues. This TCR was recovered from a human donor who was either an allogeneic HSCT recipient or a stem cell or donor lymphocyte infusion donor (not recorded which). It is not recorded whose cells these are; they may come from a transplant donor. Material: blood, either unsorted or a sorted T cell fraction (not recorded which). This sequence joins TRBV7-2 and TRBJ1-2; 9 bases are shared with TRBD1. CDR3 loop: CASSAGQGYGYTF. Written as DNA, the CDR3 is TGTGCCAGCAGCGCGGGACAGGGCTATGGCTACACCTTC.